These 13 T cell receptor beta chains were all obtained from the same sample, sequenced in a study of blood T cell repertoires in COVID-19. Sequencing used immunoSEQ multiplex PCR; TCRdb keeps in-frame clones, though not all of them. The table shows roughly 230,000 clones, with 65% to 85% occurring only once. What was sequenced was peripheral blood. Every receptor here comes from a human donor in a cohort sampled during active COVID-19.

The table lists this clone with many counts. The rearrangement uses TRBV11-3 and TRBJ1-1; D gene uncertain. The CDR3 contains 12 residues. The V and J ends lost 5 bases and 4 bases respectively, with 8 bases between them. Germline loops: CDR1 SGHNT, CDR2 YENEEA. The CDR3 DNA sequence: TGTGCCAGCAGCCGAGAGGGCACTGAAGCTTTCTTT. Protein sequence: CASSREGTEAFF.

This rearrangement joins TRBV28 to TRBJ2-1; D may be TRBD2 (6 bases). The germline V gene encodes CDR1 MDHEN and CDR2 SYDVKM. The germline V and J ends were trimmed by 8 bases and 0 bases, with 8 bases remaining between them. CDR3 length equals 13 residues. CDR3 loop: CASGGSSYNEQFF. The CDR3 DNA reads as TGTGCCAGCGGGGGGAGCTCCTACAATGAGCAGTTCTTC.

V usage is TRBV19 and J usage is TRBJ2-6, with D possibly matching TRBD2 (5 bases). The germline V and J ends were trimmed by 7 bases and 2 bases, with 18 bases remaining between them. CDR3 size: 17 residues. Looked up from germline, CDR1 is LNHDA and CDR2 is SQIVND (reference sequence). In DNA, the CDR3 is TGTGCCAGTATCTCACTCATACCCGGGGCTGGGGCCAACGTCCTGACTTTC. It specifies CASISLIPGAGANVLTF.

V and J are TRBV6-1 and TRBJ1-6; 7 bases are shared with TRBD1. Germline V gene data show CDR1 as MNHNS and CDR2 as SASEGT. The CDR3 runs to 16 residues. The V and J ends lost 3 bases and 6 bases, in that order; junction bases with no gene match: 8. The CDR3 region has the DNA TGTGCCAGCAGTGAGGCCTGGGCAGGGGGTAATTCACCCCTCCACTTT. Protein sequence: CASSEAWAGGNSPLHF.

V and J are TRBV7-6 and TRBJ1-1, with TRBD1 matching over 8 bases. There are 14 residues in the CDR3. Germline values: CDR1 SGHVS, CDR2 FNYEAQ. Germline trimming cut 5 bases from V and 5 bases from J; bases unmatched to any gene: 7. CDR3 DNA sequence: TGTGCCAGCAGCCCATCAGGGGGCGTAACTGAAGCTTTCTTT. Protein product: CASSPSGGVTEAFF.

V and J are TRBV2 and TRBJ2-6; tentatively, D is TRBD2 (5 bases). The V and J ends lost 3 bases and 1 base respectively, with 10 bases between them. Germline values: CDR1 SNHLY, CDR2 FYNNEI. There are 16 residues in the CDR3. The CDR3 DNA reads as TGTGCCAGCAGTGAGGAGGAAATATCTGGGGCCAACGTCCTGACTTTC. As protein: CASSEEEISGANVLTF.

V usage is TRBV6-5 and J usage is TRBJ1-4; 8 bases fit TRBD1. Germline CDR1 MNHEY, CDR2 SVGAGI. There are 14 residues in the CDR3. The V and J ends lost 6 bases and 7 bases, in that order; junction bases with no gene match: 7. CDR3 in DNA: TGTGCCAGCAGGAACGGACAGGGAGGTGAAAAACTGTTTTTT. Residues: CASRNGQGGEKLFF.

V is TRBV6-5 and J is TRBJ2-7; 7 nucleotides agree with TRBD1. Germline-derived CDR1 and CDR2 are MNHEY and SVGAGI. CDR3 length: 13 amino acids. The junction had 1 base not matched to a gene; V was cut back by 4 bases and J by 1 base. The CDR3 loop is CASSLDRSYEQYF. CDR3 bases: TGTGCCAGCAGTTTGGACAGGTCCTACGAGCAGTACTTC.

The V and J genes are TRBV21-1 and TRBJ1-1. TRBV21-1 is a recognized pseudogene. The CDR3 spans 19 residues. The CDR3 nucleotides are TGTGCCAGCAGCAAAGAAAGAGGAGAGGGTTCGGATTGGGGCACTGAAGCTTTCTTT. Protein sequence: CASSKERGEGSDWGTEAFF.

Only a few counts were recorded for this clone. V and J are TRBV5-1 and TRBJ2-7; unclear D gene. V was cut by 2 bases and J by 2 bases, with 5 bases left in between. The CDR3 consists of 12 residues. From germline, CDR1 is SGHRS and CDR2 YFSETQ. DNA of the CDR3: TGCGCCAGCAGCTTAACGGCCTACGAGCAGTACTTC. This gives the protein CASSLTAYEQYF.

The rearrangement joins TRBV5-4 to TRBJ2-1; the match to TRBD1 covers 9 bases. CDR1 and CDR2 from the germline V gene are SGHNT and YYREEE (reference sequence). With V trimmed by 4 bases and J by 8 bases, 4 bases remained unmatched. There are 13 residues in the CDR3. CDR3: CASSRTGADEQFF. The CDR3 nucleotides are TGTGCCAGCAGCCGGACAGGGGCCGATGAGCAGTTCTTC.

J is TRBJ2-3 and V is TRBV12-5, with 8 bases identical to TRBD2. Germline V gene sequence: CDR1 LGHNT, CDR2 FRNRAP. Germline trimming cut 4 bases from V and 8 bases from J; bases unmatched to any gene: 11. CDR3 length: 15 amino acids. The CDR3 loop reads CASGSVAGLQGTQYF. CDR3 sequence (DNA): TGTGCTAGTGGTTCAGTAGCGGGGCTTCAGGGTACGCAGTATTTT.

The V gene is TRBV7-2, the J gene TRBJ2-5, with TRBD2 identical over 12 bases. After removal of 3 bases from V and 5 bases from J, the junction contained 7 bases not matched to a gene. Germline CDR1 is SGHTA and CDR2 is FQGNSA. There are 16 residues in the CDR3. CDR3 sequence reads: CASSFILAGGGETQYF. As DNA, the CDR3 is TGTGCCAGCAGCTTTATACTAGCGGGGGGCGGGGAGACCCAGTACTTC.